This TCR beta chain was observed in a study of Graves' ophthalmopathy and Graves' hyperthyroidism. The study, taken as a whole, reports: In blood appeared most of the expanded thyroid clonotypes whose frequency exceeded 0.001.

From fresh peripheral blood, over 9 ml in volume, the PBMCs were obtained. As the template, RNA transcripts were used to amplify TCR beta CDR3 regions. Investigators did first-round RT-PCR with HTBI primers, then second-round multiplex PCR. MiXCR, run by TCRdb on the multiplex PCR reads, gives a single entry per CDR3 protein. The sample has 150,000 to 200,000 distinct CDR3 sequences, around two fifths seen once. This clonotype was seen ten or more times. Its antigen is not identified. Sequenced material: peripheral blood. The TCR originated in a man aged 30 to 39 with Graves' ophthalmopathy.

In DNA, the CDR3 is TGTGCCAGCAGTTCGCCCGACGGACTAGCTAACGCCTACGAGCAGTACTTC. This encodes CASSSPDGLANAYEQYF. V usage is TRBV28 and J usage is TRBJ2-7, with 8 bases matching TRBD2. Per the germline V gene, CDR1 is MDHEN and CDR2 is SYDVKM. CDR3 length: 17 residues. The trim removed 4 bases at V and 2 bases at J, leaving 13 bases unmatched.